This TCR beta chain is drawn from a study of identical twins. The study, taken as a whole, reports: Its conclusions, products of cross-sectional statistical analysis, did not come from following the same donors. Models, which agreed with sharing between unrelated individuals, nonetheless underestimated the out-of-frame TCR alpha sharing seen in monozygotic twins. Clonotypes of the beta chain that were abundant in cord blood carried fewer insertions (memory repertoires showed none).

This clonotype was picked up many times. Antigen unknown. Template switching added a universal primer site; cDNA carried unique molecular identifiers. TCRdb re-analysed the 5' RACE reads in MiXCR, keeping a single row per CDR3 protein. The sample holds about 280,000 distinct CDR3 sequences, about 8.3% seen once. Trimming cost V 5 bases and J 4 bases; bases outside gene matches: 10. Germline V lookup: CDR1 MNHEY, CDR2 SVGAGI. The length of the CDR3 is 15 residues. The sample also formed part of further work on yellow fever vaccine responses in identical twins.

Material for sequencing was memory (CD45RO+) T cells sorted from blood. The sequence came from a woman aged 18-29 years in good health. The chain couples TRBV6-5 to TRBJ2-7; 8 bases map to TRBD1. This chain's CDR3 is CASSLRGQGAYEQYF. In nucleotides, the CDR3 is TGTGCCAGCAGTCTACGCGGACAGGGAGCGTACGAGCAGTACTTC.